This T cell receptor beta chain comes out of a study of graft-versus-host responses after intestinal transplantation. The CDR3 is 15 amino acids. The ends lost 4 bases at V and 2 bases at J; junction bases unmatched: 5. Germline V gene data show CDR1 as SGHAT and CDR2 as FQNNGV. This table comes from immunoSEQ multiplex PCR, and its TCRdb copy is limited to in-frame clones, with some not included. The table lists fewer than 100,000 clones, 86% of them singletons, with 1.4% in the top ten. This specimen consisted of PBMCs, obtained 255 days after intestinal transplant. This sequence was found in a human patient who received an intestinal transplant, so some T cells may come from the graft donor. V usage is TRBV11-2 and J usage is TRBJ2-1; 7 bases align to TRBD2. The CDR3 sequence is CASSSPRGAYNEQFF. CDR3 sequence (DNA): TGTGCCAGCAGCTCCCCCCGGGGGGCCTACAATGAGCAGTTCTTC.